This TCR beta chain was sequenced for a study of shared clonotypes between healthy human individuals. Profiled with immunoSEQ multiplex PCR; TCRdb holds only in-frame clones, not every one. Among roughly 1 million clones listed, 75% to 85% were seen once. V gave up 5 bases and J gave up 4 bases; unmatched junction bases: 1. The CDR3 spans 13 residues. The germline V gene has CDR1 SGHRS and CDR2 YFSETQ. This chain connects TRBV5-1 to TRBJ2-5; 11 nucleotides agree with TRBD1. The TCR originated in a man aged 18 to 30 in good health. Some clones in this sample may be carry-over from other donors' samples. Sequenced sample: memory CD4+ T cells from PBMCs. Sample subset: CD45RA-negative fraction. CDR3 loop: CASRGQGVETQYF. In nucleotides, the CDR3 is TGCGCCAGCAGGGGACAGGGGGTAGAGACCCAGTACTTC.